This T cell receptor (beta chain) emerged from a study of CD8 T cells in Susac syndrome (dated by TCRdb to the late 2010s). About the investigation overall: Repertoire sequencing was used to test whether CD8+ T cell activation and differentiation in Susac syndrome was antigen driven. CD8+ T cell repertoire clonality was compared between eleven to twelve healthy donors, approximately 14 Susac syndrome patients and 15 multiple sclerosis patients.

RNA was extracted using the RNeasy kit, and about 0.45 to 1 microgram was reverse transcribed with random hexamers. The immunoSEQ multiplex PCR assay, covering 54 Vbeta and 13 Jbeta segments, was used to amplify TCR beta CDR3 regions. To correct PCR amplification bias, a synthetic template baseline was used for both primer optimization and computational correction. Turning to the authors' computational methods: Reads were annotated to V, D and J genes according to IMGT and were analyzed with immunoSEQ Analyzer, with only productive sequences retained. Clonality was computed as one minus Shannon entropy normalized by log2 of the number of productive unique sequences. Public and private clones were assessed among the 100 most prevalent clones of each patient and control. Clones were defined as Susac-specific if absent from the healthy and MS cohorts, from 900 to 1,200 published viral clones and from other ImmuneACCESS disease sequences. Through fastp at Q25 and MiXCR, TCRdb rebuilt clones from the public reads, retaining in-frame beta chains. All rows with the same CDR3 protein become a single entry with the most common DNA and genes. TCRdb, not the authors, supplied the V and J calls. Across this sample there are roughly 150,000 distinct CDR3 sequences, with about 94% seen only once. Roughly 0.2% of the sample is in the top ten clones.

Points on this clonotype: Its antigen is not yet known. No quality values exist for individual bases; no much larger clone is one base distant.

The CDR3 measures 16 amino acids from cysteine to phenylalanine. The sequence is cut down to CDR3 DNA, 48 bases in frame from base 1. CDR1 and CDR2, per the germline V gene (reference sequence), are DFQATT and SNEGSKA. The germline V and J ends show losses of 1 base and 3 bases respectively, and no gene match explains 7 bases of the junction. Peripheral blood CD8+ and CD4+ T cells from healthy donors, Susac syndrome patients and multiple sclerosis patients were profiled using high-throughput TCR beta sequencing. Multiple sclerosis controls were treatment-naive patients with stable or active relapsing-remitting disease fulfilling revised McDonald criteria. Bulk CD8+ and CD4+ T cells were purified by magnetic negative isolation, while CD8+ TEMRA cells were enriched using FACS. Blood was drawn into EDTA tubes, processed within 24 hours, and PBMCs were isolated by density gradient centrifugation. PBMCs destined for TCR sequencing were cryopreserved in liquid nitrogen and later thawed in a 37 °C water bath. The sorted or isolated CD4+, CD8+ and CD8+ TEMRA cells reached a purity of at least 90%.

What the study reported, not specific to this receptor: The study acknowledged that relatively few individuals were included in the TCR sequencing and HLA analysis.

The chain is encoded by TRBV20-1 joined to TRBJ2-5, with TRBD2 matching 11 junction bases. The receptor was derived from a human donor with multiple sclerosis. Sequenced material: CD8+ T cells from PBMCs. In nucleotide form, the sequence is TGCAGTGCTAGAGGGGGGACTAGCGGTGATAAAGAGACCCAGTACTTC. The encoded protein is CSARGGTSGDKETQYF.